A selection of T cell receptor beta chains follows, all from one sample in a study of blood T cell repertoires in COVID-19. TCRdb's table, derived via immunoSEQ multiplex PCR, lists solely in-frame clones and lacks some. The repertoire holds around 270,000 clones, about 85% seen once, with approximately 4.3% in the top ten. The sequencing input was peripheral blood. These receptors originate from a man aged 60 to 75 who had recovered from COVID-19. Each CDR3 is given with its conserved first and last residue. The D gene is left open where the match is weak. Clone size is not always given. Where it is, it says once, few, many or a class for expanded clones.

abundance,v_gene,j_gene,d_gene,CDR3nt,CDR3aa
NA,TRBV27,TRBJ2-3,TRBD2,TGTGCCAGCAGTATGAAGCGGGGGCGCACAGATACGCAGTATTTT,CASSMKRGRTDTQYF
NA,TRBV6-6,TRBJ1-2,TRBD1,TGTGCCAGTCACGGACAGGGTTATGGCTACACCTTC,CASHGQGYGYTF
NA,TRBV5-1,TRBJ2-7,TRBD1,TGCGCCAGCAGCTTGCGGGACAGGGGCGGCGAGCAGTACTTC,CASSLRDRGGEQYF
NA,TRBV9,TRBJ1-2,TRBD1,TGTGCCAGCAGCTTTGGACAGGCTATAAACTATGGCTACACCTTC,CASSFGQAINYGYTF
once,TRBV18,TRBJ1-1,TRBD1,TGTGCCAGCTCACCACTCCAGGGGGCGCCTACTTTGAACACTGAAGCTTTCTTT,CASSPLQGAPTLNTEAFF
NA,TRBV10-2,TRBJ1-3,TRBD1,TGCGCCAGCAGAGGGACAGCAGACTCTGGAAACACCATATATTTT,CASRGTADSGNTIYF
NA,TRBV6-5,TRBJ1-6,NA,TGTGCCAGCAGGCGGGACCTTAATTCACCCCTCCACTTT,CASRRDLNSPLHF
NA,TRBV6-5,TRBJ1-1,NA,TGTACCCCACCCGGGGGGCCCACTGAAGCTTTCTTT,CTPPGGPTEAFF
NA,TRBV4-2,TRBJ1-5,TRBD1,TGTGCCAGCAGCCAGCCGGGACAGGGGGCCCTTCAGCCCCAGCATTTT,CASSQPGQGALQPQHF
NA,TRBV12-3/TRBV12-4,TRBJ1-1,NA,TGTGCCAGCAGTTTATCCACTGCGGCTTTCTTT,CASSLSTAAFF
NA,TRBV29-1,TRBJ2-2,NA,TGCAGCGTCGGACAGAACACCGGGGAGCTGTTTTTT,CSVGQNTGELFF
once,TRBV9,TRBJ2-1,TRBD2,TGTGCCAGCAGCGTAAGCGGGGGGACGTACAATGAGCAGTTCTTC,CASSVSGGTYNEQFF
NA,TRBV5-1,TRBJ1-1,NA,TGCGCCAGCAGCCTGGAGGGCCAGGGAGGCACTGAAGCTTTCTTT,CASSLEGQGGTEAFF
NA,TRBV5-5,TRBJ2-1,NA,TGTGCCAGCAGCTTCGGGGCCTACAATGAGCAGTTCTTC,CASSFGAYNEQFF
NA,TRBV9,TRBJ2-4,TRBD1,TGTGCCAGCAGCGCGACACAGGGGGCCAAAAACATTCAGTACTTC,CASSATQGAKNIQYF
NA,TRBV6-5,TRBJ1-1,NA,TGTGCCAGCAGTCGGCAGGGAGGAACTGAAGCTTTCTTT,CASSRQGGTEAFF
NA,TRBV19,TRBJ1-1,NA,TGTGCCAGTAGTCTATTTAGGGGGACTGAAGCTTTCTTT,CASSLFRGTEAFF
NA,TRBV5-6,TRBJ1-6,TRBD1,TGTGCCAGCAGCTTGGGACAGGGGATTTCCTATAATTCACCCCTCCACTTT,CASSLGQGISYNSPLHF
NA,TRBV5-1,TRBJ2-1,TRBD2,TGCGCCAGCAGCTTGGGAGGGCGGGGGGGCCCCTACAATGAGCAGTTCTTC,CASSLGGRGGPYNEQFF
NA,TRBV24-1,TRBJ1-1,NA,TGTGCCTCTCCGCTTACACCCATGAACACTGAAGCTTTCTTT,CASPLTPMNTEAFF
NA,TRBV2,TRBJ2-1,NA,TGTGCCAGCAGTGAGTCTCTAGGAGGGGAGCAGTTCTTC,CASSESLGGEQFF
NA,TRBV21-1,TRBJ1-5,NA,TGTGCCAGCAGCAACTCGGACAGGGATCCCGAAAGCAATCAGCCCCAGCATTTT,CASSNSDRDPESNQPQHF
once,TRBV7-9,TRBJ1-2,NA,TGTGCCAGCAGCCCCGGGATCTCTAACTATGGCTACACCTTC,CASSPGISNYGYTF
once,TRBV5-1,TRBJ1-1,TRBD1,TGCGCCAGCAGCTTGGCCAAAACAGGGGTTCAGGGCACTGAAGCTTTCTTT,CASSLAKTGVQGTEAFF
once,TRBV25-1,TRBJ1-2,NA,TGTGCCAGCAGTGAACGGGTTAACTATGGCTACACCTTC,CASSERVNYGYTF
NA,TRBV7-9,TRBJ1-4,NA,TGTGCCAGCAGCGGGGCGGAAAAACTGTTTTTT,CASSGAEKLFF